This T cell receptor (beta chain) was sequenced during a study of T cells in Graves' hyperthyroidism and ophthalmopathy. Whole-study findings and limits: Through a model of 13 V-J features, ophthalmopathy was separated from stable hyperthyroidism.

Germline V gives CDR1 SGHVS, CDR2 FQNEAQ. The CDR3 extends over 14 amino acids. Trimming shortened V by 0 bases and J by 0 bases, and 3 bases separated the two germline ends. Clinical symptoms, serum thyroxine and TRAb, thyroid ultrasound and orbital computed tomography were used for the diagnoses. TCR beta CDR3 region amplification was performed from RNA transcripts. Carried out on the TCR CDR3, a first-round RT-PCR used the HTBI primer set. TCRdb used MiXCR to reprocess the multiplex PCR reads, holding one entry per CDR3 protein. The data hold about 600,000 distinct CDR3 sequences, with approximately 15% observed a single time. As concerns this clonotype: Its antigen is unknown.

The sequencing input was blood. The chain carries TRBV7-8 and TRBJ1-3; D remains ambiguous. This sequence was found in a woman between 40 and 55 years old with Graves' ophthalmopathy. CDR3 amino acids: CASSLAFSGNTIYF. The CDR3 coding sequence is TGTGCCAGCAGCTTAGCTTTCTCTGGAAACACCATATATTTT. The complete variable domain, with remaining parts taken from reference TRBV7-8 and TRBJ1-3, reads GAGVSQSPRYKVAKRGQDVALRCDPISGHVSLFWYQQALGQGPEFLTYFQNEAQLDKSGLPSDRFFAERPEGSVSTLKIQRTQQEDSAVYLCASSLAFSGNTIYFGEGSWLTVV.